Listed below are T cell receptor beta chains from one sample, sequenced in a study of blood T cell repertoires in COVID-19. Sequenced by immunoSEQ multiplex PCR; TCRdb stores in-frame clones only, minus some. The sample carries around 210,000 clones, around 80% recorded once. The sequenced sample consisted of peripheral blood. Every receptor here comes from a human donor in a cohort sampled during active COVID-19. The CDR3 runs from the conserved cysteine through the conserved F or W. D genes are given only for firm matches. Clone size is given for some rows only: seen once, a few or many times, or a class if the clone is expanded.

cdr3_aa	cdr3_nt	d_call	clone_size	v_call	j_call
CASSQAVAASTDTQYF	TGTGCCAGCAGCCAAGCAGTAGCGGCTAGCACAGATACGCAGTATTTT	.	.	TRBV4-2	TRBJ2-3
CASSPNTGGGYEQYF	TGTGCCAGCTCACCTAATACAGGGGGCGGGTACGAGCAGTACTTC	TRBD1	once	TRBV18	TRBJ2-7
CASSPGQGASETQYF	TGTGCCAGCTCACCAGGACAGGGGGCGTCTGAGACCCAGTACTTC	TRBD1	once	TRBV18	TRBJ2-5
CASSQDTAGGGRETQYF	TGTGCCAGCAGCCAAGACACAGCGGGAGGAGGTAGGGAGACCCAGTACTTC	TRBD2	.	TRBV3-1/TRBV3-2	TRBJ2-5
CASSQEGGPGNTIYF	TGCGCCAGCAGCCAAGAGGGGGGGCCTGGAAACACCATATATTTT	.	.	TRBV4-1	TRBJ1-3
CASSQDIAGGHTDTQYF	TGTGCCAGCAGCCAAGATATTGCAGGGGGTCACACAGATACGCAGTATTTT	TRBD1	.	TRBV3-1/TRBV3-2	TRBJ2-3
CASSLLAGAYNEQFF	TGTGCCAGCAGTTTACTGGCGGGAGCGTACAATGAGCAGTTCTTC	TRBD2	.	TRBV27	TRBJ2-1
CASSEWGVSYNEQFF	TGTGCCAGCAGCGAATGGGGGGTCTCCTACAATGAGCAGTTCTTC	.	.	TRBV9	TRBJ2-1
CASSYSTPYEQYF	TGTGCCAGCAGTTACTCTACACCATACGAGCAGTACTTC	.	.	TRBV6-2/TRBV6-3	TRBJ2-7
CASRTDRGPDEQFF	TGTGCCAGCAGAACGGACAGGGGGCCCGATGAGCAGTTCTTC	TRBD1	.	TRBV7-2	TRBJ2-1
CASSETLAGAPTSIKQYF	TGCGCCAGCAGTGAGACTTTAGCGGGAGCTCCTACCTCTATTAAGCAGTACTTC	TRBD2	.	TRBV10-2	TRBJ2-7
CASSPPTSLYEQYF	TGTGCCAGCAGTCCTCCGACTAGTCTGTACGAGCAGTACTTC	.	once	TRBV28	TRBJ2-7
CASSIVLAGTTSSTDTQYF	TGTGCCAGTAGTATAGTTCTAGCGGGAACGACCTCTAGCACAGATACGCAGTATTTT	TRBD2	.	TRBV19	TRBJ2-3
CASSPTPASGSYNEQFF	TGTGCCAGCTCACCAACGCCCGCTAGCGGGAGCTACAATGAGCAGTTCTTC	TRBD2	few	TRBV18	TRBJ2-1
CASSFQGATERPQHF	TGTGCCAGCAGTTTCCAGGGGGCGACGGAACGGCCCCAGCATTTT	TRBD1	.	TRBV28	TRBJ1-5
CASTGGRAVEQYF	TGTGCCAGCACGGGCGGGAGGGCGGTCGAGCAGTACTTC	TRBD2	.	TRBV6-6	TRBJ2-7
CASSYGVQETQYF	TGTGCCAGCAGTTACGGGGTTCAAGAGACCCAGTACTTC	.	.	TRBV12-3/TRBV12-4	TRBJ2-5
CASSRSSISYNEQFF	TGTGCCAGCAGCCGTTCTAGCATCTCCTACAATGAGCAGTTCTTC	.	.	TRBV11-2	TRBJ2-1
CASRGGGVTDTQYF	TGTGCCAGCAGGGGTGGAGGAGTCACAGATACGCAGTATTTT	.	.	TRBV11-2	TRBJ2-3
CASSLKGRGISGQETQYF	TGTGCCAGCAGCTTAAAAGGGCGGGGTATCAGCGGGCAAGAGACCCAGTACTTC	.	.	TRBV7-7	TRBJ2-5
CASSLEPQETQYF	TGCGCCAGCAGCTTGGAGCCGCAAGAGACCCAGTACTTC	.	.	TRBV5-1	TRBJ2-5
CASSLKPGTANYNEQFF	TGTGCCAGCAGTCTAAAACCCGGGACAGCGAACTACAATGAGCAGTTCTTC	TRBD1	.	TRBV27	TRBJ2-1
CAWSRANTEAFF	TGTGCCTGGAGCAGGGCGAACACTGAAGCTTTCTTT	.	few	TRBV30	TRBJ1-1
CATSDSGLYSNQPQHF	TGTGCCACCTCGGACAGTGGACTTTATAGCAATCAGCCCCAGCATTTT	.	.	TRBV19	TRBJ1-5
CASTSGASPISYEQYF	TGTGCCAGCACCAGTGGTGCTAGCCCGATTTCCTACGAGCAGTACTTC	.	few	TRBV6-6	TRBJ2-7
CASKEDKNSYNEQFF	TGTGCCAGCAAAGAAGACAAGAACTCCTACAATGAGCAGTTCTTC	.	.	TRBV6-5	TRBJ2-1
CASSQVGNTIYF	TGTGCCAGCAGCCAAGTAGGAAACACCATATATTTT	.	.	TRBV3-1/TRBV3-2	TRBJ1-3
CASGDYTTYEQYF	TGTGCCAGCGGGGACTATACAACCTACGAGCAGTACTTC	TRBD2	.	TRBV12-3/TRBV12-4	TRBJ2-7
CASKPGQGHEKLFF	TGTGCCAGTAAACCGGGACAGGGACATGAAAAACTGTTTTTT	TRBD1	.	TRBV19	TRBJ1-4
CASRRLGAQETQYF	TGTGCCAGCAGGAGGTTAGGGGCCCAAGAGACCCAGTACTTC	.	once	TRBV2	TRBJ2-5
CASSSITGGSTDTQYF	TGTGCCAGCAGTTCAATTACAGGGGGTTCCACAGATACGCAGTATTTT	TRBD1	.	TRBV27	TRBJ2-3
CASSQLAGKNEQFF	TGTGCCAGCAGCCAGCTAGCGGGGAAAAATGAGCAGTTCTTC	TRBD2	.	TRBV3-1/TRBV3-2	TRBJ2-1
CSVLSGLTPTGELFF	TGCAGCGTACTTTCTGGGCTTACGCCCACCGGGGAGCTGTTTTTT	.	once	TRBV29-1	TRBJ2-2
CASSINSLAGNIQYF	TGTGCCAGTAGTATAAATTCCCTAGCGGGGAACATTCAGTACTTC	TRBD2	.	TRBV19	TRBJ2-4
CASSRPGQEETQYF	TGTGCCAGCAGCCGCCCGGGACAAGAAGAGACCCAGTACTTC	.	.	TRBV5-4	TRBJ2-5
CASANRGQATDTQYF	TGTGCCAGCGCAAACAGGGGGCAGGCCACAGATACGCAGTATTTT	TRBD1	.	TRBV18	TRBJ2-3
CASSLKQGGAGELFF	TGTGCCAGCAGTTTAAAACAGGGAGGGGCCGGGGAGCTGTTTTTT	.	once	TRBV27	TRBJ2-2
CASAGTSDEDTQYF	TGCGCCAGCGCGGGGACTAGCGACGAAGATACGCAGTATTTT	TRBD2	.	TRBV10-2	TRBJ2-3
CASSSNFYNEQFF	TGCGCCAGCAGCTCAAATTTTTACAATGAGCAGTTCTTC	.	.	TRBV5-1	TRBJ2-1
CASRQGASKNIQYF	TGCGCCAGCAGGCAAGGGGCTTCGAAAAACATTCAGTACTTC	.	.	TRBV5-1	TRBJ2-4
CASSRVLSNEQYF	TGTGCCAGCAGCAGGGTACTCTCCAACGAGCAGTACTTC	.	.	TRBV6-5	TRBJ2-7
CASSISQPQHF	TGTGCCAGCAGTATCTCCCAGCCCCAGCATTTT	.	.	TRBV12-3/TRBV12-4	TRBJ1-5
CASSLVIYTGELFF	TGTGCCAGCAGCTTAGTCATTTACACCGGGGAGCTGTTTTTT	.	.	TRBV7-8	TRBJ2-2
CASSTGTGGNTIYF	TGTGCTAGCAGCACCGGGACAGGGGGAAACACCATATATTTT	TRBD1	.	TRBV7-7	TRBJ1-3
CASSLRWGGPDTQYF	TGTGCCAGTAGCTTACGGTGGGGGGGCCCAGATACGCAGTATTTT	.	.	TRBV19	TRBJ2-3
CSEGTGGYGYTF	TGCAGCGAGGGGACAGGAGGCTATGGCTACACCTTC	TRBD1	.	TRBV29-1	TRBJ1-2